This TCR beta chain was sequenced for a study of blood T cells in healthy people across ages. As to this clonotype: No antigen is known for it. The junction departs from germline at one end; a sequencing error may be responsible.

Study findings and constraints: It was held that the diversity estimates obtained from one million T cells were underestimates. Per million T cells, TCR beta diversity dropped roughly linearly as age increased. Both higher diversity and more naive CD4+ cells marked long-lived donors when set against aged donors. Unsorted PBMC material precluded a definitive naive versus antigen-experienced comparison.

The CDR3 spans 14 residues. Per germline, CDR1 KGHDR and CDR2 SFDVKD. Using a J-beta primer mix together with a sample-barcoded 5' primer, a second PCR was run for roughly 7 to 12 cycles. TCRdb used MiXCR to reprocess the 5' RACE reads, holding one entry per CDR3 protein. The data contain about 2 million distinct CDR3 sequences, just under 50% of them singletons. This receptor was obtained from a woman in her forties in good health. Sequencing used blood. This chain links TRBV24-1 with TRBJ1-2, with D possibly being TRBD1 (5 bases). The CDR3 sequence: CATSDGTALYGYTF. Here the CDR3 DNA reads TGCGCCACCAGTGACGGGACTGCCTTATATGGCTACACCTTC.